These 29 T cell receptor beta chains originate from one sample sequenced in a study of identifying expanded T cells in peripheral blood. TCRdb's copy holds only in-frame clones and misses some; the assay was immunoSEQ multiplex PCR. The sample yields 95,000 to 150,000 clones, more than 80% seen once. Sequenced input: blood. These receptors came from a person between 18 and 69 years old in good health.

The chain employs TRBV19 and TRBJ1-1; D is undetermined. V was pared by 5 bases and J by 1 base, with 11 bases between. CDR1 is LNHDA and CDR2 is SQIVND in the germline V gene (reference sequence). The CDR3 is 14 residues long. The CDR3: CASSDTAGNTEAFF. The DNA of the CDR3 is TGTGCCAGTAGTGACACCGCCGGGAACACTGAAGCTTTCTTT.

The chain couples TRBV10-3 to TRBJ1-6; 7 positions agree with TRBD1. The germline CDR1 and CDR2 sequences are ENHRY and SYGVKD. The CDR3 spans 15 residues. V was clipped by 3 bases and J by 8 bases; unmatched bases: 7. CDR3 nucleotides: TGTGCCATCAGTGAAAGAGGAGGACAGGATTCACCCCTCCACTTT. It codes for CAISERGGQDSPLHF.

The genes are TRBV19 and TRBJ1-6; D ambiguous. Germline V lookup: CDR1 LNHDA, CDR2 SQIVND (reference sequence). CDR3 length: 14 amino acids. Deletions cut 7 bases from V and 0 bases from J, with 7 bases between. The CDR3: CASTQSSYNSPLHF. The DNA of the CDR3 is TGTGCCAGTACACAGAGCTCCTATAATTCACCCCTCCACTTT.

The genes are TRBV7-2 and TRBJ1-2; 8 nucleotides align to TRBD1. V dropped 5 bases and J dropped 10; count of bases not matched to a gene: 9. Germline CDR1 SGHTA, CDR2 FQGNSA. The CDR3 consists of 13 residues. CDR3 in DNA: TGTGCCAGCAGCAAGGACAGGGAAGGGAACTACACCTTC. This codes for CASSKDREGNYTF. Combining the CDR3 with reference TRBV7-2 and TRBJ1-2 gives the whole variable domain GAGVSQSPSNKVTEKGKDVELRCDPISGHTALYWYRQSLGQGLEFLIYFQGNSAPDKSGLPSDRFSAERTGGSVSTLTIQRTQQEDSAVYLCASSKDREGNYTFGSGTRLTVV.

The chain recombines TRBV30 with TRBJ1-5; possibly TRBD1 for D (6 bases). Germline CDR1 is GTSNPN and CDR2 is SVGIG (reference sequence). V was trimmed by 0 bases and J by 7 bases, leaving 7 bases between them. This CDR3 is 12 amino acids long. The CDR3 nucleotides are TGTGCCTGGAGTGTGGGGGCGCAGCCCCAGCATTTT. Translated, it gives CAWSVGAQPQHF.

V is TRBV11-2 and J is TRBJ1-5; 7 positions match TRBD1. J gave up 6 bases and V 6 bases, and 8 bases lay outside the gene matches. Germline CDR1 and CDR2: SGHAT and FQNNGV. CDR3 length: 14 amino acids. For the CDR3, the DNA is TGTGCCAGCAGTATCAACCGACAGGGTCAGCCCCAGCATTTT. This sequence encodes CASSINRQGQPQHF.

J is TRBJ1-5 and V is TRBV27, with 7 bases fitting TRBD1. The length of the CDR3 is 13 residues. Germline-derived CDR1 and CDR2 are MNHEY and SMNVEV (reference sequence). The ends lost 7 bases at V and 3 bases at J; junction bases unmatched: 3. The CDR3 region has the DNA TGTGCCAGCAAGGGACAGCCCAATCAGCCCCAGCATTTT. Translation gives CASKGQPNQPQHF.

J is TRBJ1-1 and V is TRBV27; unclear D gene. Germline loops: CDR1 MNHEY, CDR2 SMNVEV (reference sequence). The CDR3 has 14 residues. V shed 3 bases and J shed 4 bases, with 12 bases lying between them. The CDR3 nucleotides read TGTGCCAGCAGTTTCTGGGAAGGTAGCACTGAAGCTTTCTTT. Translation: CASSFWEGSTEAFF.

This clone came up a few times. The V and J genes are TRBV29-1 and TRBJ1-1, with D hard to call. CDR3 length equals 14 residues. CDR1 is SQVTM, CDR2 ANQGSEA, per germline. The V and J ends lost 5 bases and 0 bases respectively, with 13 bases between them. The CDR3 protein is CSVREGFMNTEAFF. CDR3 DNA: TGCAGCGTTCGGGAGGGCTTCATGAACACTGAAGCTTTCTTT.

The gene calls are TRBV15 and TRBJ2-7; a weak D match, TRBD2 (5 bases). Looked up from germline, CDR1 is LNHNV and CDR2 is YYDKDF (reference sequence). The CDR3 is made up of 15 amino acids. V was pared by 0 bases and J by 2 bases, with 11 bases between. The CDR3 protein is CATSREADRTYEQYF. DNA of the CDR3: TGTGCCACCAGCAGAGAAGCGGATAGAACCTACGAGCAGTACTTC.

This clone was seen more than once but under ten times. The V call is TRBV5-6, the J call TRBJ1-2, with D uncertain. CDR1 and CDR2 (germline): SGHDT, YYEEEE. Trimming pared 3 bases from V and 2 bases from J, leaving 8 bases between. The length of the CDR3 is 13 residues. The CDR3 reads CASSSPTNYGYTF. The CDR3 nucleotides read TGTGCCAGCAGCTCCCCGACCAACTATGGCTACACCTTC.

This clone was seen once. This rearrangement joins TRBV7-2 to TRBJ1-4; TRBD1 might be the D (6 bases). Per the germline V gene, CDR1 is SGHTA and CDR2 is FQGNSA. Trimming took 5 bases from V and 8 from J, leaving 12 bases between them. The length of the CDR3 is 13 residues. This chain's CDR3 is CASSQRQGEKLFF. The DNA of the CDR3 is TGTGCCAGCAGCCAGCGGCAGGGGGAAAAACTGTTTTTT. The full variable domain, its missing parts supplied by reference TRBV7-2 and TRBJ1-4, is GAGVSQSPSNKVTEKGKDVELRCDPISGHTALYWYRQSLGQGLEFLIYFQGNSAPDKSGLPSDRFSAERTGGSVSTLTIQRTQQEDSAVYLCASSQRQGEKLFFGSGTQLSVL.

The gene calls are TRBV5-4 and TRBJ2-7; tentatively, D is TRBD1 (8 bases). The germline V gene encodes CDR1 SGHNT and CDR2 YYREEE (reference sequence). Trimming took off 0 bases at V and 7 bases at J, with 23 bases between the two ends. The length of the CDR3 is 17 residues. The CDR3 sequence: CASSLASGGRGRWEQYF. For the CDR3, the DNA is TGTGCCAGCAGCTTGGCCTCGGGGGGCAGGGGGCGTTGGGAGCAGTACTTC. Full variable domain (missing parts from reference TRBV5-4 and TRBJ2-7): ETGVTQSPTHLIKTRGQQVTLRCSSQSGHNTVSWYQQALGQGPQFIFQYYREEENGRGNFPPRFSGLQFPNYSSELNVNALELDDSALYLCASSLASGGRGRWEQYFGPGTRLTVT.

This chain connects TRBV5-6 to TRBJ1-2; D call uncertain. Looked up from germline, CDR1 is SGHDT and CDR2 is YYEEEE. V shed 1 base and J shed 5 bases, with 12 bases lying between them. The CDR3 totals 14 residues. The DNA of the CDR3 is TGTGCCAGCAGCTTGAGATATCAAGGATATGGCTACACCTTC. Amino acid sequence: CASSLRYQGYGYTF.

The gene calls are TRBV5-4 and TRBJ1-4; D unclear. V lost 2 bases to trimming and J lost 5 bases, with 10 bases between them. CDR3 length equals 14 residues. CDR1 and CDR2 from the germline V gene are SGHNT and YYREEE (reference sequence). CDR3 sequence: CASSFRSENEKLFF. The CDR3 DNA reads TGTGCCAGCAGCTTTCGGTCTGAAAATGAAAAACTGTTTTTT.

This chain links TRBV10-3 with TRBJ2-6; tentative D call: TRBD1 (6 bases). This CDR3 contains 17 residues. Germline V CDR1 and CDR2: ENHRY, SYGVKD. V was trimmed by 2 bases and J by 3 bases, leaving 14 bases between them. The CDR3 DNA reads as TGTGCCATCAGTGAGATTCAGGGGTTACGTGGGGCCAACGTCCTGACTTTC. Residues: CAISEIQGLRGANVLTF.

The V gene is TRBV5-1, the J gene TRBJ2-3; D might be TRBD2 (7 bases). Trimming removed 1 base from V and 2 bases from J, with 11 bases in between. Germline assignment: CDR1 SGHRS and CDR2 YFSETQ. The CDR3 has 15 amino acids. DNA for the CDR3: TGCGCCAGCAGCTTGAGGGGGGACTACACAGATACGCAGTATTTT. Translated, it gives CASSLRGDYTDTQYF. The full variable domain, in which reference TRBV5-1 and TRBJ2-3 provide the parts outside the CDR3, is KAGVTQTPRYLIKTRGQQVTLSCSPISGHRSVSWYQQTPGQGLQFLFEYFSETQRNKGNFPGRFSGRQFSNSRSEMNVSTLELGDSALYLCASSLRGDYTDTQYFGPGTRLTVL.

V gene TRBV7-2 combines with J gene TRBJ2-1, with TRBD1 matching 11 bases. The J segment lost 6 bases and the V segment lost 5 bases, leaving 6 bases of the junction unmatched. This CDR3 has 15 amino acids. CDR1 and CDR2 from the germline V gene are SGHTA and FQGNSA. The CDR3 here is CASSMDRGQFNEQFF. In nucleotides, the CDR3 is TGTGCCAGCAGCATGGACAGGGGGCAGTTCAATGAGCAGTTCTTC.

This clone was detected once. The chain couples TRBV19 to TRBJ1-4, with D unclear. V lost 3 bases to trimming and J lost 5 bases, with 10 bases between them. Germline CDR1 LNHDA, CDR2 SQIVND (reference sequence). The CDR3 is 14 amino acids. In DNA form, the CDR3 reads TGTGCCAGTAGTATGGGTCAGTCAAATGAAAAACTGTTTTTT. Its protein product is CASSMGQSNEKLFF. Full variable domain (rest looked up from reference TRBV19 and TRBJ1-4): DGGITQSPKYLFRKEGQNVTLSCEQNLNHDAMYWYRQDPGQGLRLIYYSQIVNDFQKGDIAEGYSVSREKKESFPLTVTSAQKNPTAFYLCASSMGQSNEKLFFGSGTQLSVL.

The rearrangement joins TRBV5-1 to TRBJ1-5; D is unclear. V was pared by 4 bases and J by 0 bases, with 5 bases between. The CDR3 totals 13 residues. The germline CDR1 and CDR2 sequences are SGHRS and YFSETQ. Here the CDR3 DNA reads TGCGCCAGCAGCCAATATAGCAATCAGCCCCAGCATTTT. It translates to CASSQYSNQPQHF.

This clone was seen just once. The sample has other DNA sequences that encode this CDR3 too. The rearrangement uses TRBV9 and TRBJ1-3, with D tentatively TRBD1 (5 bases). V gave up 0 bases and J gave up 2 bases, with 6 bases separating them. The CDR3 totals 14 residues. Germline CDR1 and CDR2: SGDLS and YYNGEE. The CDR3 loop reads CASSVGGAGNTIYF. The CDR3 DNA is TGTGCCAGCAGCGTAGGAGGGGCTGGAAACACCATATATTTT.

V is TRBV27 and J is TRBJ1-6, with a possible D match to TRBD1 (5 bases). Trimming shortened V by 3 bases and J by 10 bases, and 10 bases separated the two germline ends. CDR3 length equals 13 residues. Looked up from germline, CDR1 is MNHEY and CDR2 is SMNVEV (reference sequence). The chain's CDR3 is CASSFVRDSPLHF. CDR3 in DNA: TGTGCCAGCAGTTTTGTTAGGGACTCACCCCTCCACTTT.

The chain employs TRBV18 and TRBJ2-7; TRBD1 is a possible D gene (6 bases). The CDR3 contains 13 residues. V dropped 2 bases and J dropped 7 bases, with 12 bases sitting between them. In germline, CDR1 is KGHSH, CDR2 LQKENI. CDR3 in DNA: TGTGCCAGCTCACCAGGTTCGGGACAAGAGCAGTACTTC. Translating it yields CASSPGSGQEQYF.

The chain uses TRBV6-5 and TRBJ2-7; a possible D gene is TRBD1 (6 bases). Per the germline V gene, CDR1 is MNHEY and CDR2 is SVGAGI. This CDR3 region has 16 residues. The germline V and J ends were trimmed by 4 bases and 4 bases, with 20 bases remaining between them. CDR3 in DNA: TGTGCCAGCAGTTCCACGGCTCTAACAGGGCTGTACGAGCAGTACTTC. Translation gives CASSSTALTGLYEQYF.

This chain connects TRBV15 to TRBJ2-7, with a tentative D call TRBD2 (5 bases). Between the trimmed V and J ends, which lost 10 bases and 1 base, there was a span of 14 bases. CDR3 length: 13 residues. CDR1 and CDR2 from the germline V gene are LNHNV and YYDKDF (reference sequence). The CDR3 sequence is CAISRVDSYEQYF. CDR3 nucleotide sequence: TGTGCCATCTCGAGGGTCGATTCCTACGAGCAGTACTTC.

The chain joins TRBV10-1 to TRBJ1-2; D gene uncertain. Germline CDR1 WNHNN, CDR2 SYGVQD (reference sequence). The V end was cut by 0 bases, the J end by 0 bases, with 11 bases between. The CDR3 loop spans 16 amino acids. CDR3 coding DNA: TGCGCCAGCAGTGAGTCGAGGACGGCAGCTAACTATGGCTACACCTTC. It specifies CASSESRTAANYGYTF.

This clone was recorded only once. V usage is TRBV6-5 and J usage is TRBJ1-1, with TRBD1 matching 12 bases. Germline V gives CDR1 MNHEY, CDR2 SVGAGI. V dropped 10 bases and J dropped 5; count of bases not matched to a gene: 11. The CDR3 length is 15 residues. The CDR3 is CATGPGQGARTEAFF. The CDR3 DNA reads as TGTGCCACCGGGCCGGGACAGGGGGCGAGGACTGAAGCTTTCTTT.

The V call is TRBV2, the J call TRBJ1-2; D remains ambiguous. Trimming took off 4 bases at V and 4 bases at J, with 13 bases between the two ends. Germline V gene sequence: CDR1 SNHLY, CDR2 FYNNEI. The CDR3 sequence is 14 residues long. In DNA form, the CDR3 reads TGTGCCAGCAGTGTTAGGACGTTTAGCTATGGCTACACCTTC. This gives the protein CASSVRTFSYGYTF.

V usage is TRBV6-5 and J usage is TRBJ2-3; unclear D gene. Germline CDR1 and CDR2: MNHEY and SVGAGI. The CDR3 has 13 amino acids. The germline V and J ends were trimmed by 4 bases and 9 bases, with 14 bases remaining between them. Written as DNA, the CDR3 is TGTGCCAGCAGTTTGACTGGAAGCTCGACGCAGTATTTT. It codes for CASSLTGSSTQYF.